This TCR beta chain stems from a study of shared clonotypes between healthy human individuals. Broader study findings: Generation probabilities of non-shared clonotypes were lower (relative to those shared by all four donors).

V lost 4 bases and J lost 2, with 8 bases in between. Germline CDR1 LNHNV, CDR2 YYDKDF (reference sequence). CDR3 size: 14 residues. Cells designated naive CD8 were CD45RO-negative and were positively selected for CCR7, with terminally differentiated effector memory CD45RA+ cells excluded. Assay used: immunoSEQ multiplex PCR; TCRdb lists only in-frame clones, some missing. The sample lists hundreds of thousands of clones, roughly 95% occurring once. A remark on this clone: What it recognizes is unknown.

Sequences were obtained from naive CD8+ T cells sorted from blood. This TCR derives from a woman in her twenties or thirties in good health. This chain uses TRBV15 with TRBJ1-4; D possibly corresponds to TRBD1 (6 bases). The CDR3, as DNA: TGTGCCACCAGCAAGGGGGGGACTAATGAAAAACTGTTTTTT. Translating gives CATSKGGTNEKLFF.